The 13 T cell receptor beta chains given below trace back to one sample, sequenced in a study of metastatic and nonmetastatic thyroid tumors. TCRdb re-processed the PCR reads through MiXCR. Here the sample spans more than 12,000 clones, 3.6% being singletons. Patients had received no treatment of any kind before thyroid surgery. The sample taken for sequencing was tumor tissue. The receptor set was obtained from a female donor with papillary thyroid cancer or a benign thyroid nodule (not recorded which). Some clones in this sample may be carry-over from other donors' samples.

This clone was seen more than once but under ten times. This chain uses TRBV14 with TRBJ2-3, with a possible D match to TRBD1 (6 bases). The V gene lost 0 bases and the J gene lost 4 bases, with 11 bases spanning the gap. The CDR3 extends over 15 amino acids. Germline lookup yields CDR1 SGHDN and CDR2 FVKESK. This CDR3 reads CASSQEGHGADTQYF. DNA of the CDR3: TGTGCCAGCAGCCAAGAGGGACACGGCGCAGATACGCAGTATTTT.

The table lists this clone with a few counts. The V call is TRBV7-6, the J call TRBJ2-2; TRBD1 matches 10 bases. Germline assignment: CDR1 SGHVS and CDR2 FNYEAQ. The CDR3 runs 15 residues. Trimming cost V 7 bases and J 4 bases; bases outside gene matches: 6. This CDR3 is CASKGTGVTTGELFF. CDR3 nucleotides: TGTGCCAGCAAGGGGACAGGGGTTACCACCGGGGAGCTGTTTTTT.

This clone was seen a few times. The V and J genes are TRBV5-1 and TRBJ1-2; D not certain. Germline V gene lookup returns CDR1 SGHRS and CDR2 YFSETQ. Deletions cut 0 bases from V and 5 bases from J, with 8 bases between. This CDR3 is 13 amino acids long. CDR3 nucleotides: TGCGCCAGCAGCTTGGTGGGAGGGTATGGCTACACCTTC. Protein: CASSLVGGYGYTF.

This chain uses TRBV28 with TRBJ2-2, with 8 bases lining up with TRBD1. J was trimmed by 1 base and V by 4 bases; bases with no gene match: 8. The length of the CDR3 is 17 residues. Germline values: CDR1 MDHEN, CDR2 SYDVKM. CDR3 DNA sequence: TGTGCCAGCAGTTGGGACAGGAGGATTATGAACACCGGGGAGCTGTTTTTT. Translated: CASSWDRRIMNTGELFF.

The rearrangement links TRBV6-2 or TRBV6-3 to TRBJ2-7; 8 bases line up with TRBD2. The CDR3 runs to 16 residues. Trimming at V came to 2 bases and at J to 6 bases, leaving 12 bases not matched to a gene. Germline V CDR1 and CDR2: MNHEY, SVGEGT. As DNA, the CDR3 is TGTGCCAGCAGTTACACAGTCCCGGGACTAGGAGCCGAGCAGTACTTC. This codes for CASSYTVPGLGAEQYF.

On this clone itself: A much larger clone is a single base away; this may be a read error. The chain recombines TRBV4-1 with TRBJ2-7; D possibly uses TRBD1 or TRBD2 (6 bases each). The CDR3 is 16 amino acids. CDR1 MGHRA and CDR2 YSYEKL come from the germline V gene. CDR3 amino acids: CASRQGGWQGSDEQYF. The CDR3 DNA follows: TGCGCCAGCAGGCAAGGGGGGTGGCAGGGTAGCGACGAGCAGTACTTC.

This clone was seen repeatedly, ten times or more. The J gene is TRBJ2-6, the V gene TRBV29-1, with D possibly being TRBD1 (6 bases). The germline CDR1 and CDR2 sequences are SQVTM and ANQGSEA. This CDR3 comprises 17 residues. Trimming removed 4 bases at V and 0 bases at J, with 16 bases between. The CDR3 coding sequence is TGCAGCGTTGTCTGGGAACAGGGTCCCTCTGGGGCCAACGTCCTGACTTTC. Translation gives CSVVWEQGPSGANVLTF.

Concerning this clone: Compared with germline, one end of the junction differs, possibly owing to a read error. This sequence joins TRBV28 and TRBJ1-1, with D unresolved. The CDR3 is 13 amino acids. Looked up from germline, CDR1 is MDHEN and CDR2 is SYDVKM. The CDR3 spells CASRLHGGNDAIF. The CDR3 DNA reads TGTGCCAGCAGATTACACGGCGGGAATGACGCTATCTTT.

The chain employs TRBV20-1 and TRBJ2-7, with D possibly being TRBD2 (5 bases). This CDR3 comprises 13 residues. The germline gives CDR1 DFQATT, CDR2 SNEGSKA (reference sequence). Trimming pared 5 bases from V and 3 bases from J, leaving 14 bases between. The CDR3 here is CSARGVVDYEQYF. In nucleotides, the CDR3 is TGCAGTGCTCGGGGAGTTGTTGACTACGAGCAGTACTTC.

Judged by abundance, this clone is medium-sized. This sequence joins TRBV20-1 and TRBJ1-2; TRBD1 aligns across 10 bases. The ends lost 3 bases at V and 6 bases at J; junction bases unmatched: 10. CDR1 DFQATT and CDR2 SNEGSKA come from the germline V gene (reference sequence). The CDR3 extends over 15 amino acids. In nucleotides, the CDR3 is TGCAGTGCTAGTTCTCGGGGACAGGGGTTCGATGGCTACACCTTC. This encodes CSASSRGQGFDGYTF.

The chain joins TRBV10-3 to TRBJ2-1; possible D gene TRBD2, 6 bases. Germline CDR1 reads ENHRY; CDR2 reads SYGVKD. V dropped 4 bases and J dropped 2 bases, with 12 bases sitting between them. The CDR3 runs 15 residues. DNA of the CDR3: TGTGCCATCAGTGGAGGCGGGAATACCTACAATGAGCAGTTCTTC. Amino acid sequence: CAISGGGNTYNEQFF.

This clone appeared a few times. This sequence may be a read error, since a much larger clone differs from it by one base. The J gene is TRBJ2-2, the V gene TRBV6-2 or TRBV6-3, with D possibly TRBD2 on 6 matching bases. Per germline, CDR1 MNHEY and CDR2 SVGEGT. CDR3 length: 13 residues. V was clipped by 6 bases and J by 7 bases, with 12 bases between them. CDR3 bases: TGTGCCAGCAGCGGGAGAAGGGTCGGGGAGCTGTTTTTT. Its protein product is CASSGRRVGELFF.

This rearrangement joins TRBV14 to TRBJ2-1; TRBD2 agrees at 11 bases. CDR3 length equals 16 residues. The germline V gene encodes CDR1 SGHDN and CDR2 FVKESK. V lost 2 bases to trimming and J lost 3 bases; unmatched junction nucleotides: 3. This CDR3 is CASSQLTSGSYNEQFF. The CDR3 DNA reads TGTGCCAGCAGCCAACTTACTAGCGGGAGCTACAATGAGCAGTTCTTC.